This TCR beta chain was identified in a study of beta chain features in type 1 diabetes. Broader study findings: Within each of all four CD4+ subsets, Type 1 diabetes patients had TCRB CDR3s that were moderately but significantly shorter. Any HLA type influence on TCRB rearrangement was left unresolved here. Naive, central memory and Treg TCRB repertoires seemed to resemble each other more closely in patients than they did in healthy donors.

This CDR3 spans 12 amino acids. V lost 5 bases and J 6 bases, leaving 8 bases between the germline ends. Germline-derived CDR1 and CDR2 are SEHNR and FQNEAQ (reference sequence). This clone was detected only a few times. Its antigen remains unknown. Of the isolated RNA, all was reverse transcribed, and so the sequenced material was expressed TCRB transcripts. Some clones are missing from TCRdb's copy, which holds only in-frame ones; the method was immunoSEQ multiplex PCR. The repertoire includes 600,000 to 750,000 clones, 9.5% to 15% of them detected once, and more than 0.095% sits in the top ten. This clonotype was sampled from a man aged 30 to 39 with type 1 diabetes. The sequencing sample was made of naive CD4+ T cells from blood. The J gene is TRBJ1-5, the V gene TRBV7-9; D not resolved. The CDR3 coding sequence is TGTGCCAGCAGCCTCTTGGGTCAGCCCCAGCATTTT. It yields the protein CASSLLGQPQHF.